This TCR beta chain originates from a study of blood T cells in healthy people across ages. Trimming shortened V by 8 bases and J by 7 bases, and 15 bases separated the two germline ends. Germline V CDR1 and CDR2: SEHNR, FQNEAQ (reference sequence). This CDR3 region has 12 residues. With a J-beta primer mix and a sample-barcoded 5' primer, a second PCR ran about 7 to 12 cycles. Using its own MiXCR run on the 5' RACE reads, TCRdb lists one record per CDR3 protein. Counted here are about 1,400,000 distinct CDR3 sequences, roughly 60% occurring once; the ten biggest clones make up 5.5% to 8%. This sequence was found in a man between 18 and 29 years old in good health. Sequencing was done on a sample of blood. This sequence joins TRBV7-9 and TRBJ2-7; D unclear. In nucleotides, the CDR3 is TGTGCCAGCGCCCGCGATCCGTTGGAGCAGTACTTC. Protein product: CASARDPLEQYF.